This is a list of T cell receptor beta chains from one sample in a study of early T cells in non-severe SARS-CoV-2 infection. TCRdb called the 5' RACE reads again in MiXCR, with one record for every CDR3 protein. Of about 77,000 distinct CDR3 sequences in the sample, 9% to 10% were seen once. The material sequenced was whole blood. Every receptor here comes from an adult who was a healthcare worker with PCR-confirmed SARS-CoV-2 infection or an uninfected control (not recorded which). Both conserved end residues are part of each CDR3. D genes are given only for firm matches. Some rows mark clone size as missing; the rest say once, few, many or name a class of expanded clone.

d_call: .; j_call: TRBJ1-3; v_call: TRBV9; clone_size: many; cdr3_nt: TGTGCCAGCAGCGTAGCTGGAGGAGCTGGAAACACCATATATTTT; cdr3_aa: CASSVAGGAGNTIYF
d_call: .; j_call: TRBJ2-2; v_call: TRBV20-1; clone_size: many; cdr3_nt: TGCAGTGCGTCGGGACTGCCCACCGGGGAGCTGTTTTTT; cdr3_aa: CSASGLPTGELFF
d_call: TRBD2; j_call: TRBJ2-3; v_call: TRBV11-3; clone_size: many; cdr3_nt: TGTGCCAGCAGCTTAACGCCCGGTAGACTAGCGGGAGACTCAGATACGCAGTATTTT; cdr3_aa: CASSLTPGRLAGDSDTQYF
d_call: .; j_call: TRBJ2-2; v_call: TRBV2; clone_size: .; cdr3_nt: TGTGCCAGCAGTGAAGTCGGGACAACCCGAACGGGCACCGGGGAGCTGTTTTTT; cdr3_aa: CASSEVGTTRTGTGELFF
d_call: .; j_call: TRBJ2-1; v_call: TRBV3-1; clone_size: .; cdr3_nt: TGTGCCAGCAGCCAACTCCGGGACTCCAATGAGCAGTTCTTC; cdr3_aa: CASSQLRDSNEQFF
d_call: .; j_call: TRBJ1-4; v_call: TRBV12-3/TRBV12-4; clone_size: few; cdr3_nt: TGTGCCAGCAGTTTACGGCACCTGAAACTGTTTTTT; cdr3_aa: CASSLRHLKLFF
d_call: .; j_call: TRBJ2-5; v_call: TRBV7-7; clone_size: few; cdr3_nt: TGTGTCAGCAGCCCCACAGGGAGAGGAGAGACCCAGTACTTC; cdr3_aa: CVSSPTGRGETQYF
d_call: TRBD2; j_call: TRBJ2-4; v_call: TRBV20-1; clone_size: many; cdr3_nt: TGCAGTGCTGCGGGACTAGATAAAAACATTCAGTACTTC; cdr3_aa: CSAAGLDKNIQYF
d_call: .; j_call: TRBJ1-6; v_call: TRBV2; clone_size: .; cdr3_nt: TGTGCCAGCAGTGTTACCAGGGTGACGGCCGGCAATTCACCCCTCCACTTT; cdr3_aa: CASSVTRVTAGNSPLHF
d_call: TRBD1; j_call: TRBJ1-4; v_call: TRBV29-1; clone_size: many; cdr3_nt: TGCAGCGTTGGACAGGGGAATGAAAAACTGTTTTTT; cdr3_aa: CSVGQGNEKLFF
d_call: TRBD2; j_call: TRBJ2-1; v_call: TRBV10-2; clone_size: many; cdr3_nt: TGCGCCAGCAACGAGGGAGGGCCCGATGAGCAGTTCTTC; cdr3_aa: CASNEGGPDEQFF
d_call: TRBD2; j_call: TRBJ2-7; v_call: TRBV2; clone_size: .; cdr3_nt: TGTGCCAGCAGTGAAAGGGAGGGCCTCTACGAGCAGTACTTC; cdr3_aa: CASSEREGLYEQYF
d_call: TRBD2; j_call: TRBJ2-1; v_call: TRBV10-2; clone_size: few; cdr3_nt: TGCGCCAGCGCCCTGACTAGCGGAAGAAATGAGCAGTTCTTC; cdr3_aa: CASALTSGRNEQFF
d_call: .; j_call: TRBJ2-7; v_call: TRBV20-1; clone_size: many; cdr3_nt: TGCAGTGCTAGCTACGAGCAGTACTTC; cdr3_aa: CSASYEQYF
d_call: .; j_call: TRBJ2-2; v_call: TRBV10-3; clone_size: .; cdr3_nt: TGTGCCATCAGTGTAGCTTTGGTCGGGAGCCCCGGGGAGCTGTTTTTT; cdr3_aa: CAISVALVGSPGELFF
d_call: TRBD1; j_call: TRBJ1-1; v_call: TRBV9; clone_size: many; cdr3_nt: TGTGCCAGCAGCTACTTACAGGGGTTCACTGAAGCTTTCTTT; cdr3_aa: CASSYLQGFTEAFF
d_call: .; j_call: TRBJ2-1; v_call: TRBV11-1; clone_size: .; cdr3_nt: TGTGCCAGCAGCTTAGATGGACCCACGCCTTCCTACAATGAGCAGTTCTTC; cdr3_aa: CASSLDGPTPSYNEQFF